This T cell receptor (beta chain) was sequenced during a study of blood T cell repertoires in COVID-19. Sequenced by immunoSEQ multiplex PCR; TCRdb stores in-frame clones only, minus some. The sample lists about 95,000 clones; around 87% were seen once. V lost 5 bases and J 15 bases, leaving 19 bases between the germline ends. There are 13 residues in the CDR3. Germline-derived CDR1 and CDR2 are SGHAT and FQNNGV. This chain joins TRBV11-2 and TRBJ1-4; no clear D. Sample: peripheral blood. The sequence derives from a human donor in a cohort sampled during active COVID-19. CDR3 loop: CASSLTSVGVLFF. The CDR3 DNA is TGTGCCAGCAGCCTTACGAGCGTCGGTGTGTTGTTTTTT.